These 5 T cell receptor beta chains share one sample of origin, sequenced in a study of neurological immune-mediated disorders. TCRdb re-derived calls from the 5' RACE reads in MiXCR, one entry per CDR3 protein. The repertoire includes some 61,000 distinct CDR3 sequences, about 4% of them detected once, and roughly 1.4% sits in the top ten. The sample taken for sequencing was PBMCs. These receptors originate from a man aged 25-45 years with multiple sclerosis.

This clonotype has a count of ten or more. The chain links TRBV7-2 to TRBJ2-5, with 10 bases identical to TRBD2. Trimming at V came to 4 bases and at J to 2 bases, leaving 4 bases not matched to a gene. Germline-derived CDR1 and CDR2 are SGHTA and FQGNSA. This CDR3 spans 15 amino acids. CDR3 sequence: CASSSLAGGQETQYF. The CDR3 nucleotides read TGTGCCAGCAGCTCATTAGCGGGGGGTCAAGAGACCCAGTACTTC.

This clonotype appeared many times. The rearrangement links TRBV13 to TRBJ2-1; D may be TRBD2 (6 bases). CDR3 length: 13 residues. Germline CDR1 and CDR2: PRHDT and FYEKMQ (reference sequence). V gave up 0 bases and J gave up 9 bases, with 9 bases separating them. In DNA, the CDR3 is TGTGCCAGCAGCTTAGGGACTAGGCCTGAGCAGTTCTTC. Amino acids: CASSLGTRPEQFF.

This clonotype has at least ten counts. V and J are TRBV5-8 and TRBJ1-1, with D unresolved. The germline V and J ends were trimmed by 4 bases and 5 bases, with 12 bases remaining between them. Germline loops: CDR1 SGHTS, CDR2 YDEGEE. This CDR3 is 13 amino acids long. This CDR3 is CASSPGGGTEAFF. For the CDR3, the DNA is TGTGCCAGCAGCCCGGGTGGCGGGACTGAAGCTTTCTTT.

This clonotype was observed at least ten times. CDR3 bases: TGCAGTGCTAGAGATCCCAGGGTCGCAGATACGCAGTATTTT. Amino acids: CSARDPRVADTQYF. The chain has TRBV20-1 and TRBJ2-3; maybe TRBD1 (5 bases). CDR1 DFQATT and CDR2 SNEGSKA come from the germline V gene (reference sequence). V was cut by 0 bases and J by 4 bases, with 11 bases left in between. The CDR3 contains 14 residues.

This clonotype was counted many times. V and J are TRBV12-3 or TRBV12-4 and TRBJ2-2; no clear D gene. V was trimmed by 6 bases and J by 5 bases, leaving 7 bases between them. The CDR3 sequence is 12 residues long. This CDR3 is CASRHLTGELFF. CDR3 nucleotide sequence: TGTGCCAGCAGGCACCTTACCGGGGAGCTGTTTTTT.